The sample holds a few counts of the clone carrying this TCR beta chain. The source of the sample is a study of early T cells in non-severe SARS-CoV-2 infection. CDR1 is PRHDT and CDR2 is FYEKMQ in the germline V gene (reference sequence). The CDR3 runs 14 residues. Deletions cut 0 bases from V and 8 bases from J, with 8 bases between. Individual cDNA molecules were tagged with unique molecular identifiers. MiXCR, run by TCRdb on the 5' RACE reads, gives a single entry per CDR3 protein. This sample has about 60,000 distinct CDR3 sequences, with around 12% found just once. The sequence came from an adult who was a healthcare worker with PCR-confirmed SARS-CoV-2 infection or an uninfected control (not recorded which). The sequenced material came from whole blood. The chain employs TRBV13 and TRBJ1-6; D is unresolved. The CDR3, as DNA: TGTGCCAGCAGCTTAGGCTTTTCGGATTCACCCCTCCACTTT. Its protein is CASSLGFSDSPLHF.